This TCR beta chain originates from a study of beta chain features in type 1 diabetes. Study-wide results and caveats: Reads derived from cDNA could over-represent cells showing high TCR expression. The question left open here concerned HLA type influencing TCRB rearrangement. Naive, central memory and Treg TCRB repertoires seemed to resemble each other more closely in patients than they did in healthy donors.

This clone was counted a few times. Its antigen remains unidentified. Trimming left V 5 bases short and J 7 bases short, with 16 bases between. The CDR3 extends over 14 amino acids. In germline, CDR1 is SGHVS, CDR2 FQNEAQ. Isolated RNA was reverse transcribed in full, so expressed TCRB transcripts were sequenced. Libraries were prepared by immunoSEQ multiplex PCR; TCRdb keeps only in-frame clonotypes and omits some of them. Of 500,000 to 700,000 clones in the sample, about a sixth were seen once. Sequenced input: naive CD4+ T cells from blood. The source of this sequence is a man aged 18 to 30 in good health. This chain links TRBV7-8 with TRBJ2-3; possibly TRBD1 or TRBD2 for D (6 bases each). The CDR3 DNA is TGTGCCAGCAGCACTAGGGGGAGGACGAATACGCAGTATTTT. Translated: CASSTRGRTNTQYF. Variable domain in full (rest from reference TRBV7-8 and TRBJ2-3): GAGVSQSPRYKVAKRGQDVALRCDPISGHVSLFWYQQALGQGPEFLTYFQNEAQLDKSGLPSDRFFAERPEGSVSTLKIQRTQQEDSAVYLCASSTRGRTNTQYFGPGTRLTVL.